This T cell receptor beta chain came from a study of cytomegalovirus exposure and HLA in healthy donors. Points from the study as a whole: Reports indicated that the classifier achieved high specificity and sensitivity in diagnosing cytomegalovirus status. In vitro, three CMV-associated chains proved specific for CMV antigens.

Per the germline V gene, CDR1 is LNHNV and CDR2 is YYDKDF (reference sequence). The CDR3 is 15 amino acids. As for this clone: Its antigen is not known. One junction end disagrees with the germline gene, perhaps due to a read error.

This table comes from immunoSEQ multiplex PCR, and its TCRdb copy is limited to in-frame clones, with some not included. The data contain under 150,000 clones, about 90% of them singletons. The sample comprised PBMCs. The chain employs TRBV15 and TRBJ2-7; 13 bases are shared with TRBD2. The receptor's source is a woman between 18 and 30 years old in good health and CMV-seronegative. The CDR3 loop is CATSRDRGLAGEQYF. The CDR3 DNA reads TGTGCCACCAGCAGAGATCGCGGACTAGCGGGAGAGCAGTACTTT.